The 2 T cell receptor beta chains in this list originate from one sample, sequenced in a study of neoadjuvant nivolumab and ipilimumab in lung cancer. Sequencing was performed with immunoSEQ multiplex PCR; in TCRdb, only in-frame clones are kept and a portion is missing. The table shows over 20,000 clones, with 82% occurring only once. The specimen comprised tumor tissue, sampled after neoadjuvant nivolumab, alone or with ipilimumab, at or shortly before surgery. The receptor set was obtained from an adult with non-small cell lung cancer.

The genes are TRBV18 and TRBJ1-4; D remains ambiguous. Germline values: CDR1 KGHSH, CDR2 LQKENI. The CDR3 has 12 residues. V was clipped by 0 bases and J by 7 bases, with 3 bases between them. In DNA form, the CDR3 reads TGTGCCAGCTCACCACCGGGTGAAAAACTGTTTTTT. Translated: CASSPPGEKLFF. Drawing the rest from reference TRBV18 and TRBJ1-4, the complete variable domain is NAGVMQNPRHLVRRRGQEARLRCSPMKGHSHVYWYRQLPEEGLKFMVYLQKENIIDESGMPKERFSAEFPKEGPSILRIQQVVRGDSAAYFCASSPPGEKLFFGSGTQLSVL.

The V gene is TRBV7-2, the J gene TRBJ1-1; D not certain. The CDR3 totals 13 residues. From germline, CDR1 is SGHTA and CDR2 FQGNSA. V lost 2 bases and J lost 4, with 8 bases in between. The CDR3 nucleotides read TGTGCCAGCAGCTTATTGGGGAGCACTGAAGCTTTCTTT. This sequence encodes CASSLLGSTEAFF.